This TCR beta chain comes out of a study of vaccination and CD4 T cells after COVID-19. Per germline, CDR1 MNHNS and CDR2 SASEGT. The CDR3 has 15 residues. V dropped 2 bases and J dropped 7 bases, with 17 bases sitting between them. Cultured CD4+ T cell DNA was sequenced using the Oncomine TCR Beta short-read assay. A single record per CDR3 protein comes from TCRdb applying MiXCR to the PCR reads. The profile shows 22,000 or so distinct CDR3 sequences, around half of them singletons. In the case of this clonotype: The target antigen is unknown.

Described treatment: roughly 10-day PBMC culture with coronavirus spike peptide pools or control peptides (ViraFEST assay). This TCR came from a human donor who had recovered from COVID-19. The gene calls are TRBV6-1 and TRBJ2-5, with D possibly being TRBD1 (5 bases). The source material was CD4+ T cells from blood, cultured in vitro. The CDR3 loop reads CASSESQGYLGTQYF. DNA for the CDR3: TGTGCCAGCAGTGAATCCCAGGGTTATCTAGGGACCCAGTACTTC.